This TCR beta chain emerged from a study of blood T cell repertoires in COVID-19. Sequenced by immunoSEQ multiplex PCR; TCRdb stores in-frame clones only, minus some. The sample has 400,000 or so clones; 87% are singletons. The CDR3 contains 14 residues. The V end lost 2 bases, the J end lost 5 bases, and 7 bases lay between the germline ends. Germline CDR1 reads MNHEY; CDR2 reads SMNVEV (reference sequence). Which cohort a participant joined came from the clinical history participants gave. V and J are TRBV27 and TRBJ1-6; no clear D. Sequenced input: PBMCs or T cells enriched from blood (not recorded which). The sequence came from a man in his forties or fifties in a cohort exposed to, infected with or recovered from COVID-19 (not recorded which). Here the CDR3 reads CASSLVEDNSPLHF. For the CDR3, the DNA is TGTGCCAGCAGTTTAGTGGAGGATAATTCACCCCTCCACTTT.